These 20 T cell receptor beta chains were all obtained from the same sample, sequenced in a study of CD8 T cells in Susac syndrome. When the RNA was reverse transcribed, random hexamers were used with an input of roughly 0.45 to 1 ug. TCRdb re-called the immunoSEQ multiplex PCR reads through MiXCR, storing one row per CDR3 protein. The table lists hundreds of thousands of distinct CDR3 sequences, 75% to 90% of them singletons. What was sequenced was CD8+ T cells from PBMCs. The source is a human donor with multiple sclerosis.

The chain employs TRBV29-1 and TRBJ2-1; 13 nucleotides line up with TRBD2. CDR3 size: 15 residues. Germline-derived CDR1 and CDR2 are SQVTM and ANQGSEA. With V trimmed by 5 bases and J by 9 bases, 10 bases remained unmatched. This CDR3 is CSVWAGTSGNLEQFF. The CDR3 DNA is TGCAGCGTTTGGGCCGGGACTAGCGGGAACCTTGAGCAGTTCTTC.

CDR3 bases: TGTGCCAGCAGTGAATCATTGGTAGGGTTCCCTGAAGCTTTCTTT. Residues: CASSESLVGFPEAFF. The chain combines TRBV25-1 with TRBJ1-1, with D uncertain. The CDR3 is 15 residues long. The germline gives CDR1 MGHDK, CDR2 SYGVNS. Deletions cut 1 base from V and 6 bases from J, with 15 bases between. The complete variable domain, with remaining parts taken from reference TRBV25-1 and TRBJ1-1, reads EADIYQTPRYLVIGTGKKITLECSQTMGHDKMYWYQQDPGMELHLIHYSYGVNSTEKGDLSSESTVSRIRTEHFPLTLESARPSHTSQYLCASSESLVGFPEAFFGQGTRLTVV.

This clonotype was detected once. This rearrangement joins TRBV4-3 to TRBJ2-7; tentatively, D is TRBD2 (6 bases). The CDR3 length is 14 residues. CDR1 is LGHNA, CDR2 YSLEER, per germline. The V end lost 4 bases, the J end lost 4 bases, and 14 bases lay between the germline ends. The CDR3 region has the DNA TGCGCCAGCAGCCCAGCCTCGGGGGTTTACGAGCAGTACTTC. As protein: CASSPASGVYEQYF.

The chain uses TRBV29-1 and TRBJ2-2, with TRBD2 identical over 8 bases. Losses at the gene ends were 5 bases for V and 6 bases for J; bases not matched to a gene: 8. The V gene's germline CDR1 is SQVTM and CDR2 ANQGSEA. The CDR3 spans 14 residues. CDR3 protein: CSVMSGGYSGELFF. As DNA, the CDR3 is TGCAGCGTTATGAGCGGGGGATATTCCGGGGAGCTGTTTTTT.

The chain combines TRBV9 with TRBJ2-1; 7 positions match TRBD2. CDR1 SGDLS and CDR2 YYNGEE come from the germline V gene. The CDR3 has 15 amino acids. V lost 4 bases to trimming and J lost 8 bases; unmatched junction nucleotides: 12. DNA of the CDR3: TGTGCCAGCAGCACCAGAGGGCGGGAGAGAGATGAGCAGTTCTTC. Residues: CASSTRGRERDEQFF.

The genes are TRBV20-1 and TRBJ2-1, with 7 nucleotides matching TRBD2. V lost 0 bases, J lost 1 base, and 9 bases stayed unmatched. Germline loops: CDR1 DFQATT, CDR2 SNEGSKA (reference sequence). The CDR3 has 17 amino acids. The CDR3 loop reads CSARDAGVPLSYNEQFF. The CDR3 bases are TGCAGTGCTAGAGATGCGGGGGTACCCTTATCCTACAATGAGCAGTTCTTC.

The chain combines TRBV28 with TRBJ2-1; 8 bases are shared with TRBD2. V was clipped by 3 bases and J by 4 bases; unmatched bases: 2. The CDR3 sequence is 14 residues long. The germline gives CDR1 MDHEN, CDR2 SYDVKM. CDR3 bases: TGTGCCAGCAGTTTTACTAGCGGTTACAATGAGCAGTTCTTC. Its protein is CASSFTSGYNEQFF.

V and J are TRBV19 and TRBJ2-7; TRBD1 matches at 9 bases. The V gene's germline CDR1 is LNHDA and CDR2 SQIVND (reference sequence). The CDR3 consists of 14 residues. With V trimmed by 2 bases and J by 5 bases, 4 bases remained unmatched. As DNA, the CDR3 is TGTGCCAGTAGTATAAGGGACAGGGCGGACGAGCAGTACTTC. This gives the protein CASSIRDRADEQYF.

The rearrangement links TRBV6-2 or TRBV6-3 to TRBJ2-2, with D possibly TRBD1 on 5 matching bases. V lost 6 bases and J 0 bases, leaving 14 bases between the germline ends. Germline V gene sequence: CDR1 MNHEY, CDR2 SVGEGT. This CDR3 contains 16 residues. CDR3 in DNA: TGTGCCAGCAGCACTCTACAGGCGCCGAACACCGGGGAGCTGTTTTTT. This gives the protein CASSTLQAPNTGELFF.

In this sample, this clonotype turned up once. The chain joins TRBV7-2 to TRBJ2-3, with 9 bases lining up with TRBD2. V lost 1 base, J lost 5 bases, and 7 bases stayed unmatched. This CDR3 spans 16 amino acids. The germline gives CDR1 SGHTA, CDR2 FQGNSA. This chain's CDR3 is CASSLVGGRAKDTQYF. In DNA form, the CDR3 reads TGTGCCAGCAGCTTAGTTGGCGGGAGGGCCAAAGATACGCAGTATTTT.

This clonotype was seen a single time. The CDR3 protein is CASSQPGQRGGYTF. Here the CDR3 DNA reads TGCGCCAGCAGCCAACCGGGACAGAGGGGAGGCTACACCTTC. The chain joins TRBV4-1 to TRBJ1-2; 7 bases map to TRBD1. This CDR3 is 14 amino acids long. Per germline, CDR1 MGHRA and CDR2 YSYEKL. J gave up 8 bases and V 2 bases, and 8 bases lay outside the gene matches.

The V call is TRBV9, the J call TRBJ1-6; D remains unclear. The germline V gene encodes CDR1 SGDLS and CDR2 YYNGEE. The V end lost 10 bases, the J end lost 7 bases, and 9 bases lay between the germline ends. The CDR3 totals 11 residues. CDR3 sequence: CAPGGNSPLHF. The CDR3 DNA follows: TGTGCCCCAGGAGGAAATTCACCCCTCCACTTT. The entire variable domain, with the rest obtained from reference TRBV9 and TRBJ1-6, is as follows: DSGVTQTPKHLITATGQRVTLRCSPRSGDLSVYWYQQSLDQGLQFLIQYYNGEERAKGNILERFSAQQFPDLHSELNLSSLELGDSALYFCAPGGNSPLHFGNGTRLTVT.

The gene calls are TRBV19 and TRBJ2-3, with 8 bases lining up with TRBD1. This CDR3 has 16 amino acids. The germline V gene has CDR1 LNHDA and CDR2 SQIVND (reference sequence). V gave up 2 bases and J gave up 3 bases; unmatched junction bases: 7. The CDR3 bases are TGTGCCAGTAGTATATCAGGGGGCGCTTCAACAGATACGCAGTATTTT. It translates to CASSISGGASTDTQYF.

The V gene is TRBV2, the J gene TRBJ1-2; D uncertain. The ends were cut back, 3 bases at V and 0 bases at J, with 5 bases in the middle. Per the germline V gene, CDR1 is SNHLY and CDR2 is FYNNEI. The CDR3 covers 13 residues. The CDR3 reads CASSDTANYGYTF. CDR3 nucleotides: TGTGCCAGCAGTGACACAGCTAACTATGGCTACACCTTC.

The V gene is TRBV28, the J gene TRBJ2-7; D is perhaps TRBD1 (5 bases). This CDR3 is 14 amino acids long. V was cut by 2 bases and J by 4 bases, with 12 bases left in between. Germline CDR1 is MDHEN and CDR2 is SYDVKM. The DNA of the CDR3 is TGTGCCAGCAGTTTACACCCAGCAGGGTACGAGCAGTACTTC. It codes for CASSLHPAGYEQYF.

V is TRBV28 and J is TRBJ2-1; D unresolved. Germline loops: CDR1 MDHEN, CDR2 SYDVKM. CDR3 length: 13 amino acids. V gave up 3 bases and J gave up 2 bases, with 5 bases separating them. The CDR3 DNA sequence: TGTGCCAGCAGTTTGATGGCCTACAATGAGCAGTTCTTC. Protein: CASSLMAYNEQFF.

In this sample, this clonotype turned up a few times. This rearrangement joins TRBV25-1 to TRBJ2-1; D ambiguous. The germline V gene encodes CDR1 MGHDK and CDR2 SYGVNS. Trimming took 3 bases from V and 2 from J, leaving 11 bases between them. The CDR3 contains 15 residues. CDR3 in amino acids: CASSDSRRAYNEQFF. DNA for the CDR3: TGTGCCAGCAGTGACAGCAGGAGAGCCTACAATGAGCAGTTCTTC.

The V call is TRBV3-1, the J call TRBJ1-2; no clear D gene. V gave up 4 bases and J gave up 2 bases, with 14 bases separating them. This CDR3 has 15 residues. Germline-derived CDR1 and CDR2 are LGHDT and YNNKEL (reference sequence). The CDR3 sequence is CASSPGILKNYGYTF. The DNA for the CDR3 is TGTGCCAGCAGCCCCGGTATCCTTAAAAACTATGGCTACACCTTC.

The V and J genes are TRBV14 and TRBJ1-1, with D perhaps TRBD1 (5 bases). Germline V gene data show CDR1 as SGHDN and CDR2 as FVKESK. The CDR3 totals 13 residues. Trimming stripped 4 bases from V and 4 bases from J, with 10 bases between. The CDR3 protein is CASSRHGGTEAFF. Here the CDR3 DNA reads TGTGCCAGCAGCCGCCATGGGGGCACTGAAGCTTTCTTT.

The chain links TRBV2 to TRBJ2-3; 12 bases line up with TRBD2. Looked up from germline, CDR1 is SNHLY and CDR2 is FYNNEI. V lost 3 bases, J lost 4 bases, and 8 bases stayed unmatched. The CDR3 is made up of 17 amino acids. As DNA, the CDR3 is TGTGCCAGCAGTGACCCTAGCGGGGGGGCCAAGTCAGATACGCAGTATTTT. This translates into CASSDPSGGAKSDTQYF. The full variable domain, rest sourced from reference TRBV2 and TRBJ2-3, is EPEVTQTPSHQVTQMGQEVILRCVPISNHLYFYWYRQILGQKVEFLVSFYNNEISEKSEIFDDQFSVERPDGSNFTLKIRSTKLEDSAMYFCASSDPSGGAKSDTQYFGPGTRLTVL.